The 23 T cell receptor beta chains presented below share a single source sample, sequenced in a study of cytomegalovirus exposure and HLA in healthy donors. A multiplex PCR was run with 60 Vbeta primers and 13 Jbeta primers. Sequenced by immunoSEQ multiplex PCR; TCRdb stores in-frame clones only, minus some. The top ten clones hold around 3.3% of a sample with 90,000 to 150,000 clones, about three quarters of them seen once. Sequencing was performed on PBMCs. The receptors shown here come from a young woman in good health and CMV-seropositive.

The CDR3 loop reads CASSLGWTGEEAFF. The CDR3 DNA reads as TGCGCCAGCAGCTTGGGATGGACAGGGGAAGAAGCTTTCTTT. This rearrangement joins TRBV5-1 to TRBJ1-1; TRBD1 matches 9 bases. J lost 8 bases, V lost 0 bases, and 5 bases had no gene match. Germline CDR1 reads SGHRS; CDR2 reads YFSETQ. CDR3 length: 14 amino acids.

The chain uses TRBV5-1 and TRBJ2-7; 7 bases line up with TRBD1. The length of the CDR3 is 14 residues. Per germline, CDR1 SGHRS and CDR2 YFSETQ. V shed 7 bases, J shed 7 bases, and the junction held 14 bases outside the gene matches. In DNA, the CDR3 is TGCGCCAGCGGTTCCTCCGGGACAGCCTTAGAGCAGTACTTC. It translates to CASGSSGTALEQYF.

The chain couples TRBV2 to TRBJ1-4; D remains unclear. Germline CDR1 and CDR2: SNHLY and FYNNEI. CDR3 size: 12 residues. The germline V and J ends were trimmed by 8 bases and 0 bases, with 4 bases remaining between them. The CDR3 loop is CASSTTNEKLFF. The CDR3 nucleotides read TGTGCCAGCTCTACAACTAATGAAAAACTGTTTTTT.

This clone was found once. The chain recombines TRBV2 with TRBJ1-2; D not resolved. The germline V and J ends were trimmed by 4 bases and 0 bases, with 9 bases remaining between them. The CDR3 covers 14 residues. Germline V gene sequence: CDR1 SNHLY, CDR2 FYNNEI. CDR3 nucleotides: TGTGCCAGCAGTGGGCGGGCATCTAACTATGGCTACACCTTC. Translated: CASSGRASNYGYTF.

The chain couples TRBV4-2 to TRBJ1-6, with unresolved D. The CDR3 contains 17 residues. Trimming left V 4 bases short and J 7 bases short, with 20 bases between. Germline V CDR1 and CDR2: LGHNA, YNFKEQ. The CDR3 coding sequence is TGTGCCAGCAGCCCCTCGGGGAGAGAGCATTACAATTCACCCCTCCACTTT. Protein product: CASSPSGREHYNSPLHF.

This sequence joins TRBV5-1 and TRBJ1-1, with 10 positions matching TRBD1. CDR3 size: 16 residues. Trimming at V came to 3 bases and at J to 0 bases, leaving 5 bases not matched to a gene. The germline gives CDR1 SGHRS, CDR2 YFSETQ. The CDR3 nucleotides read TGCGCCAGCAGCTCGGGACAGGGGAATATGAACACTGAAGCTTTCTTT. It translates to CASSSGQGNMNTEAFF.

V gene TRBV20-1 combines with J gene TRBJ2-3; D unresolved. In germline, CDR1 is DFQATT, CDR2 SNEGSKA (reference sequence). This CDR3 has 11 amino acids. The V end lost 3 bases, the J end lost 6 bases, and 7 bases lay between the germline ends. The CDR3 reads CSARPGDTQYF. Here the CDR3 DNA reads TGCAGTGCTAGGCCCGGGGATACGCAGTATTTT.

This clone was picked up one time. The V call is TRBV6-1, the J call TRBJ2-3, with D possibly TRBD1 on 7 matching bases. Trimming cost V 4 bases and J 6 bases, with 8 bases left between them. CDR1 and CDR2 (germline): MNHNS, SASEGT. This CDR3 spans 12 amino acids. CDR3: CASSAGGDTQYF. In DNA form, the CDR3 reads TGTGCCAGCAGTGCAGGGGGGGATACGCAGTATTTT.

The CDR3: CASSQVTGQGSFGYTF. The CDR3 bases are TGCGCCAGCAGCCAAGTGACGGGACAGGGAAGTTTTGGCTACACCTTC. The rearrangement uses TRBV4-3 and TRBJ1-2, with TRBD1 identical over 9 bases. V lost 1 base and J lost 7; bases outside the gene matches: 10. This CDR3 is 16 amino acids long. Germline loops: CDR1 LGHNA, CDR2 YSLEER.

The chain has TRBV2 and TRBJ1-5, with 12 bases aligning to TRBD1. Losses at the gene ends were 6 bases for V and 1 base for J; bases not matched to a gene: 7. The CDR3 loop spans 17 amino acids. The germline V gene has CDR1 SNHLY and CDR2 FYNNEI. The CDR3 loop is CASSTGTGGLSNQPQHF. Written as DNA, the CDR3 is TGTGCCAGCAGCACCGGGACAGGGGGCTTGAGCAATCAGCCCCAGCATTTT.

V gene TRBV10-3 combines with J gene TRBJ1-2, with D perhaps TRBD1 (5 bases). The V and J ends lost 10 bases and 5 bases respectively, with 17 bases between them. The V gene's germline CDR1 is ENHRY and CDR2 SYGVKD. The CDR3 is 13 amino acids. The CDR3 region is CATSGEAGYGYTF. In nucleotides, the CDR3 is TGTGCCACGAGTGGAGAAGCAGGGTATGGCTACACCTTC.

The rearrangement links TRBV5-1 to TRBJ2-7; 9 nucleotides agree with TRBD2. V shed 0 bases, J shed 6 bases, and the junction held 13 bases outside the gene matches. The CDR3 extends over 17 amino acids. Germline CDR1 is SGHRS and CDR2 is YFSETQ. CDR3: CASSLEATGTSLGEQYF. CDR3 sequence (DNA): TGCGCCAGCAGCTTGGAGGCCACCGGGACTAGCCTCGGCGAGCAGTACTTC.

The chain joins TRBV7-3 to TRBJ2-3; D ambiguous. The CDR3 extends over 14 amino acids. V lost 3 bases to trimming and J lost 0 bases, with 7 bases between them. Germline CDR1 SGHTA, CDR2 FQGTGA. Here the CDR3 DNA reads TGTGCCAGCAGCTTGTCAGAAAGCACAGATACGCAGTATTTT. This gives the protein CASSLSESTDTQYF.

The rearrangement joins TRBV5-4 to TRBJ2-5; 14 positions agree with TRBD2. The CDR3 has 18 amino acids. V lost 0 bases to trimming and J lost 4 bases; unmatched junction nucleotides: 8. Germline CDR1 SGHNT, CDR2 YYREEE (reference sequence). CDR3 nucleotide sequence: TGTGCCAGCAGCTTGGGAAGGGGAGGGACTAGCGGGGGAGAGACCCAGTACTTC. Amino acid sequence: CASSLGRGGTSGGETQYF. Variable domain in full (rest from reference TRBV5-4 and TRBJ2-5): ETGVTQSPTHLIKTRGQQVTLRCSSQSGHNTVSWYQQALGQGPQFIFQYYREEENGRGNFPPRFSGLQFPNYSSELNVNALELDDSALYLCASSLGRGGTSGGETQYFGPGTRLLVL.

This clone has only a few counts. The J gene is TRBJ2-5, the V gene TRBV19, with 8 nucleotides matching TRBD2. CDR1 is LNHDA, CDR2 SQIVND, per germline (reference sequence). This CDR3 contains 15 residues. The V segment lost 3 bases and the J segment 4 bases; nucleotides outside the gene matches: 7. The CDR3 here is CASSIRPGLGETQYF. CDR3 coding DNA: TGTGCCAGTAGTATCAGGCCGGGACTAGGAGAGACCCAGTACTTC.

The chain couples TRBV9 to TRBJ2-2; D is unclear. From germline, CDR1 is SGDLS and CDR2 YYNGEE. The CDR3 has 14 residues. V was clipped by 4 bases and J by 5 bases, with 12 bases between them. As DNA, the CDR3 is TGTGCCAGCAGCCCGACCCCAGGAACCGGGGAGCTGTTTTTT. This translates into CASSPTPGTGELFF. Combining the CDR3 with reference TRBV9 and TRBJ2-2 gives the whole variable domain DSGVTQTPKHLITATGQRVTLRCSPRSGDLSVYWYQQSLDQGLQFLIQYYNGEERAKGNILERFSAQQFPDLHSELNLSSLELGDSALYFCASSPTPGTGELFFGEGSRLTVL.

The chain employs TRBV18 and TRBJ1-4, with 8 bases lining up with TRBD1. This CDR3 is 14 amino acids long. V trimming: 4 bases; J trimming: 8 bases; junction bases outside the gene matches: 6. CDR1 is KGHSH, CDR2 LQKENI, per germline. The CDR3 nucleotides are TGTGCCAGCTCACTAGGAGACAGGGGAGAAAAACTGTTTTTT. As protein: CASSLGDRGEKLFF.

CDR3 coding DNA: TGCGCCAGCAGCCAAATACAGGGGAACACTGAAGCTTTCTTT. Residues: CASSQIQGNTEAFF. This chain connects TRBV4-3 to TRBJ1-1, with D perhaps TRBD1 (6 bases). Germline V CDR1 and CDR2: LGHNA, YSLEER. The CDR3 sequence is 14 residues long. Trimming stripped 2 bases from V and 1 base from J, with 8 bases between.

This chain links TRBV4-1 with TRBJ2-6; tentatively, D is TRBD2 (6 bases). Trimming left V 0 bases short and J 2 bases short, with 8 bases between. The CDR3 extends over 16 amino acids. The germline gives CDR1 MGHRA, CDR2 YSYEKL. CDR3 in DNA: TGCGCCAGCAGCCAAGATTGGGAGGCTGGGGCCAACGTCCTGACTTTC. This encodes CASSQDWEAGANVLTF.

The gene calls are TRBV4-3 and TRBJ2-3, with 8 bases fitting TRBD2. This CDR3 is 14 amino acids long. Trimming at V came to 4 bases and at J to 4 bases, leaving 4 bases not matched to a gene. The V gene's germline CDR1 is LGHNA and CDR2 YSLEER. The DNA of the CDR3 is TGCGCCAGCAGCCCCCGGACTAGCCCAGATACGCAGTATTTT. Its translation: CASSPRTSPDTQYF.

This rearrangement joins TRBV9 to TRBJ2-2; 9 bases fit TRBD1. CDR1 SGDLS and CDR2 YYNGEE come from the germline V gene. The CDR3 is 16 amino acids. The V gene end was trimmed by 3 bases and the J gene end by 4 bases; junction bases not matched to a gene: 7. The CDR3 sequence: CASSGRDRVGTGELFF. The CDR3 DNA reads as TGTGCCAGCAGCGGCCGGGACAGGGTGGGCACCGGGGAGCTGTTTTTT.

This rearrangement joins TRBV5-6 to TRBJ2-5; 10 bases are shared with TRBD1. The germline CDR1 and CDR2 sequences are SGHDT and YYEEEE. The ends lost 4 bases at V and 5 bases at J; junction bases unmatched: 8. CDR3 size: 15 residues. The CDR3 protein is CASSKDRGFGETQYF. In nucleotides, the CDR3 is TGTGCCAGCAGCAAGGACAGGGGGTTTGGGGAGACCCAGTACTTC.

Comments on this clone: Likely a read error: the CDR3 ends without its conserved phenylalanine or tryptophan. CDR3 DNA: TGTGCCAGCAGGCCAACCGGGACAGAGGCTACTGGCTACACCCTC. Translation gives CASRPTGTEATGYTL. This chain uses TRBV6-1 with TRBJ1-2; 7 positions agree with TRBD1. Per the germline V gene, CDR1 is MNHNS and CDR2 is SASEGT. The CDR3 is made up of 15 amino acids. The J segment lost 7 bases and the V segment lost 6 bases, leaving 14 bases of the junction unmatched.